The clone carrying this T cell receptor (beta chain) was counted ten times or more. Trimming took off 5 bases at V and 1 base at J, with 9 bases between the two ends. The germline V gene has CDR1 MNHNS and CDR2 SASEGT. CDR3 length equals 14 residues. This record belongs to a study of T cells in Graves' hyperthyroidism and ophthalmopathy. Looking at the study overall: Sampling of peripheral blood happened at initial diagnosis, prior to any treatment.

The investigators amplified TCR beta CDR3 regions from RNA transcripts. During a first-round RT-PCR of the TCR CDR3, the HTBI primer set was used. Each CDR3 protein is one row after TCRdb ran MiXCR on the multiplex PCR reads. The data contain roughly 180,000 distinct CDR3 sequences, approximately 15% of them singletons. The TCR originated in a woman between 50 and 59 years old with Graves' hyperthyroidism. This chain connects TRBV6-1 to TRBJ1-5; no definite D call. Material for sequencing was blood. The CDR3 nucleotides are TGTGCCAGCAGTTCCACAGAAAGCAATCAGCCCCAGCATTTT. This sequence encodes CASSSTESNQPQHF.